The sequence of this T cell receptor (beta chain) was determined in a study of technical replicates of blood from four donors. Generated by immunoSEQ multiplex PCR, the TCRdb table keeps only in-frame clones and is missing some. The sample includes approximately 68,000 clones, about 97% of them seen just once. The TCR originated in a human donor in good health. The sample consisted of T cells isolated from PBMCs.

The CDR3 coding sequence is TGCGCCAGCAGCTGGGGACTAGCGGGAGAGGTCGGGGAGCTGTTTTTT. As protein: CASSWGLAGEVGELFF. The chain combines TRBV5-1 with TRBJ2-2; 14 bases agree with TRBD2. After removal of 3 bases from V and 7 bases from J, the junction contained 5 bases not matched to a gene. Germline-derived CDR1 and CDR2 are SGHRS and YFSETQ. The CDR3 has 16 amino acids.